Ten or more counts support the clone carrying this T cell receptor beta chain. Antigen specificity is unknown. The sample is drawn from a study of regulatory T cells in long-lasting Graves disease. Findings of the study overall: The study examined only peripheral blood, not thyroid tissue. Limited sample numbers may have lowered accuracy.

Time point reported: newly diagnosed GD, antithyroid drugs for less than 3 months. RNA isolated from PBMCs was used to make the TCR library. Library construction for TCR beta used iRepertoire HTBI primers and Arm-PCR of CDR3 regions. TCRdb used MiXCR to reprocess the multiplex PCR reads, holding one entry per CDR3 protein. The table includes 400,000 to 450,000 distinct CDR3 sequences, 14% to 15% detected once. The same specimen was also included in a second study, on T cells in Graves' hyperthyroidism and ophthalmopathy. That investigation notes: Subjects aged 18 to 65 presented with newly diagnosed hyperthyroidism of less than 2 months' duration. A set of HTBI primers served as the primers for a first-round RT-PCR of the TCR CDR3.

This receptor was identified in a woman aged 25 to 39 with Graves disease. The starting material was peripheral blood mononuclear cells (PBMCs), obtained at new diagnosis, from a patient treated with antithyroid drugs.

The CDR3 protein is CASTLGSGGWNTEAFF. CDR3 DNA: TGTGCCAGCACCCTGGGGTCGGGGGGCTGGAACACTGAAGCTTTCTTT. The chain couples TRBV28 to TRBJ1-1; maybe TRBD1 (6 bases). The V gene's germline CDR1 is MDHEN and CDR2 SYDVKM. The CDR3 contains 16 residues. Trimming cost V 7 bases and J 1 base, with 19 bases left between them.